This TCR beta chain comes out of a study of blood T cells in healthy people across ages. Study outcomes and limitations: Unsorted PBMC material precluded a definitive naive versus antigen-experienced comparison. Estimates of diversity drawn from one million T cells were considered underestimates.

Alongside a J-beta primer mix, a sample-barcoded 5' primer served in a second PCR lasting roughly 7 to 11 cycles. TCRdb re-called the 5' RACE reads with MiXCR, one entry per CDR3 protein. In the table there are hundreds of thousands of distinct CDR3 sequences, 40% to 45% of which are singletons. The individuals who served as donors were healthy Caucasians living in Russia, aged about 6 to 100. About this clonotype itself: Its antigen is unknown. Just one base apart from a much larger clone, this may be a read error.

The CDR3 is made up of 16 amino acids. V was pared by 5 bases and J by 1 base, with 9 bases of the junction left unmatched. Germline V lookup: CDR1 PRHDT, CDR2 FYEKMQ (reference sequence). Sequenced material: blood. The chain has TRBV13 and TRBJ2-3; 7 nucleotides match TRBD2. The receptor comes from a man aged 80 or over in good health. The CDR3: CASSHDGLAGTDTQYF. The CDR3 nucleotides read TGTGCCAGCAGCCACGACGGGCTAGCGGGCACAGATACGCAGTATTTT.